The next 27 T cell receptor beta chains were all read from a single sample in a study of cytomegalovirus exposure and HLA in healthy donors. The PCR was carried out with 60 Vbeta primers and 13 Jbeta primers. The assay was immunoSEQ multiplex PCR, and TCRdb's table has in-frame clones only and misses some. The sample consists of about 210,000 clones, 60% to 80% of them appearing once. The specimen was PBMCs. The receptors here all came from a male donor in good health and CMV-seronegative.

CDR3: CASSQVTSGDTYEQYF. The CDR3 nucleotides read TGCGCCAGCAGCCAAGTCACTAGCGGAGATACCTACGAGCAGTACTTC. The V gene is TRBV4-3, the J gene TRBJ2-7, with 8 bases that match TRBD2. CDR1 is LGHNA and CDR2 is YSLEER in the germline V gene. The CDR3 consists of 16 residues. V gave up 1 base and J gave up 2 bases; unmatched junction bases: 7.

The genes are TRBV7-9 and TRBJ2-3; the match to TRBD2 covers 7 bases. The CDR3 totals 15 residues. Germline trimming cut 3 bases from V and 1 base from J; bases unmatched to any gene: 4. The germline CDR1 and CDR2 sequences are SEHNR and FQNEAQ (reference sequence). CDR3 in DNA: TGTGCCAGCAGCTTTAGCGGGCAACGCACAGATACGCAGTATTTT. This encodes CASSFSGQRTDTQYF. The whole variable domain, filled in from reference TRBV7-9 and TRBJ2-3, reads DTGVSQNPRHKITKRGQNVTFRCDPISEHNRLYWYRQTLGQGPEFLTYFQNEAQLEKSRLLSDRFSAERPKGSFSTLEIQRTEQGDSAMYLCASSFSGQRTDTQYFGPGTRLTVL.

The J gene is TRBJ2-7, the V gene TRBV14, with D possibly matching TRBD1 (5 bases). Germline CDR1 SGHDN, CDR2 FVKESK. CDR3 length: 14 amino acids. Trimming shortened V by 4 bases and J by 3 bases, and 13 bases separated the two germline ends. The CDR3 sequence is CASSPRAGFYEQYF. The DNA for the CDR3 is TGTGCCAGCAGCCCCCGGGCAGGGTTCTACGAGCAGTACTTC.

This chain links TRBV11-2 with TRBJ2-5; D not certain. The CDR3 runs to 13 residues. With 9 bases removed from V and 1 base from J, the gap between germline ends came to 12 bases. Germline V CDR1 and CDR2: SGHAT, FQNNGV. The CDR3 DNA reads TGTGCCAGTGGGCCGTCACCCCAAGAGACCCAGTACTTC. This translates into CASGPSPQETQYF.

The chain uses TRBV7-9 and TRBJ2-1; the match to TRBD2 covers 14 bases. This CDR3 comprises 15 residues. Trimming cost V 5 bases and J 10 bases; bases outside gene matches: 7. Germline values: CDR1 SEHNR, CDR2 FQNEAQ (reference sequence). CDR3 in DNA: TGTGCCAGCAGCACGCAGGGACTAGCGGGAGTAGAGCAGTTCTTC. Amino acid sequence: CASSTQGLAGVEQFF.

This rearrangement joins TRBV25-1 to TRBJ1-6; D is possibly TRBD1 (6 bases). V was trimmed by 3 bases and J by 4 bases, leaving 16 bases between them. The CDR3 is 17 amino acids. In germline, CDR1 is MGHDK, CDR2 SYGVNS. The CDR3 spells CASSEYRDSLYNSPLHF. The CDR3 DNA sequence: TGTGCCAGCAGTGAGTACAGGGATTCCTTATATAATTCACCCCTCCACTTT.

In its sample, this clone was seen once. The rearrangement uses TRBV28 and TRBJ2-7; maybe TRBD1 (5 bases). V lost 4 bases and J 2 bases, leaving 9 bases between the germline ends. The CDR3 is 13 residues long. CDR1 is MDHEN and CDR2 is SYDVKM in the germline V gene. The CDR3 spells CASSSGYTYEQYF. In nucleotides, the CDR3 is TGTGCCAGCAGTTCAGGGTATACCTACGAGCAGTACTTC.

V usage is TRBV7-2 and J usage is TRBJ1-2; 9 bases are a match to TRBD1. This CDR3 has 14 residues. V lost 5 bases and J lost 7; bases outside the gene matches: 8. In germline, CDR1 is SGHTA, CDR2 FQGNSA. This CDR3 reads CASSPRDRASGYTF. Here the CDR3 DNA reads TGTGCCAGCAGCCCCCGGGACAGGGCATCTGGCTACACCTTC.

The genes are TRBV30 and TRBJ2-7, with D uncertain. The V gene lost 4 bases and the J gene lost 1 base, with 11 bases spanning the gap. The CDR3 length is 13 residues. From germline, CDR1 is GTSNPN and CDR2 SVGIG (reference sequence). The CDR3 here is CAWKAPVSYEQYF. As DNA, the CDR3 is TGTGCCTGGAAAGCTCCGGTGTCCTACGAGCAGTACTTC.

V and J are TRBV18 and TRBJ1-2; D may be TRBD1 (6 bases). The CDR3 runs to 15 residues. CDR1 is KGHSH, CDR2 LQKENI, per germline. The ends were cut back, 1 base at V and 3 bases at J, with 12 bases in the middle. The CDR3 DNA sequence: TGTGCCAGCTCACCACTGGGGGCGCAGCACTATGGCTACACCTTC. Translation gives CASSPLGAQHYGYTF.

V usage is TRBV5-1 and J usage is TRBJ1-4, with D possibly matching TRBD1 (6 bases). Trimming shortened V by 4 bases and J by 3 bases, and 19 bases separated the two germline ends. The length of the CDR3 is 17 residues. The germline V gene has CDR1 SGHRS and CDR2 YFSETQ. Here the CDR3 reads CASSPWTLRGPNEKLFF. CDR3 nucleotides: TGCGCCAGCAGCCCGTGGACCCTCAGGGGACCTAATGAAAAACTGTTTTTT.

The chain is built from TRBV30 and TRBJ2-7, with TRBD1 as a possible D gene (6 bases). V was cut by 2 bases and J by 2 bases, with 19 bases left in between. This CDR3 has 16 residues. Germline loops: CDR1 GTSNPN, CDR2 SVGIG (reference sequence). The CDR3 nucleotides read TGTGCCTGGAGTAAACCTACAGGGTCACTGGCCTACGAGCAGTACTTC. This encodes CAWSKPTGSLAYEQYF.

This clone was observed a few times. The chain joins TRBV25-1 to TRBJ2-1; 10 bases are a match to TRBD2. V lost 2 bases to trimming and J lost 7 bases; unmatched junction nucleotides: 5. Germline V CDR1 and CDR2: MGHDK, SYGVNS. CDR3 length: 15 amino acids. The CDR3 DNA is TGTGCCAGCAGTGAAGAGCGGGGGGGCCTGAATGAGCAGTTCTTC. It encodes CASSEERGGLNEQFF.

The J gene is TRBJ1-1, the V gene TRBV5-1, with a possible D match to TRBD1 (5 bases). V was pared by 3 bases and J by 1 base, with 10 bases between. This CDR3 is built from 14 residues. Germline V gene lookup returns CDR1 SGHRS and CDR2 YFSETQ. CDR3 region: CASSSQGGNTEAFF. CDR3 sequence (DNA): TGCGCCAGCAGCTCCCAGGGTGGGAACACTGAAGCTTTCTTT. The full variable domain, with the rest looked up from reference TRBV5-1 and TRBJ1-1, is KAGVTQTPRYLIKTRGQQVTLSCSPISGHRSVSWYQQTPGQGLQFLFEYFSETQRNKGNFPGRFSGRQFSNSRSEMNVSTLELGDSALYLCASSSQGGNTEAFFGQGTRLTVV.

The chain's CDR3 is CATSRGTGGTDTQYF. In DNA form, the CDR3 reads TGTGCCACCAGCAGGGGGACAGGGGGCACAGATACGCAGTATTTT. The J gene is TRBJ2-3, the V gene TRBV15; 10 positions agree with TRBD1. Germline trimming cut 3 bases from V and 1 base from J; bases unmatched to any gene: 1. The CDR3 runs 15 residues. Germline V gene data show CDR1 as LNHNV and CDR2 as YYDKDF (reference sequence).

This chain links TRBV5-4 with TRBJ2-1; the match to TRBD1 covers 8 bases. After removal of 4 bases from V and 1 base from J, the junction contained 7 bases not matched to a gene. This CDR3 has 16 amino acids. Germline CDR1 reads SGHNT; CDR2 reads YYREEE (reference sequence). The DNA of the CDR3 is TGTGCCAGCAGCATGGGACAGGTGAAGTCCTACAATGAGCAGTTCTTC. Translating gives CASSMGQVKSYNEQFF.

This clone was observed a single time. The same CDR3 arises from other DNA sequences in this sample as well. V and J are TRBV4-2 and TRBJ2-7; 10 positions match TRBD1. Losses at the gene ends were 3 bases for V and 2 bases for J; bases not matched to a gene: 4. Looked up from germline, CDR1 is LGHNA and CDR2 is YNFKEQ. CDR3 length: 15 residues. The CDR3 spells CASSQAGTGAYEQYF. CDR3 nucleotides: TGTGCCAGCAGCCAGGCCGGGACAGGGGCCTACGAGCAGTACTTC.

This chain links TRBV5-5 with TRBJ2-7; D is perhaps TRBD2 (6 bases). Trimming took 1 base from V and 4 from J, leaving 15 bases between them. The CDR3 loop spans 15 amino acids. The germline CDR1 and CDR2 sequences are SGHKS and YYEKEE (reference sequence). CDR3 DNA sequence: TGTGCCAGCAGCTTGCCGGGGGTAGGGTCTTACGAGCAGTACTTC. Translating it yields CASSLPGVGSYEQYF.

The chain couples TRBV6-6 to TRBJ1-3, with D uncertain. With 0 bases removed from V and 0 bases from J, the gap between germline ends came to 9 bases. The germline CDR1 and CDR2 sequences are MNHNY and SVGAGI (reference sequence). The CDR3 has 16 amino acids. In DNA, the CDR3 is TGTGCCAGCAGTTACTCGTCCGGGGACTCTGGAAACACCATATATTTT. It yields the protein CASSYSSGDSGNTIYF.

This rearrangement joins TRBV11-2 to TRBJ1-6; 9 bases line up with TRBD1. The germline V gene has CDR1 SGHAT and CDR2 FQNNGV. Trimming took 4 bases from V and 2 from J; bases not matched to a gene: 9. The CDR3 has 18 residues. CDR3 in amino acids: CASSSPPGQGPYNSPLHF. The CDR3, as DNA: TGTGCCAGCAGCTCCCCTCCGGGACAGGGTCCCTATAATTCACCCCTCCACTTT.

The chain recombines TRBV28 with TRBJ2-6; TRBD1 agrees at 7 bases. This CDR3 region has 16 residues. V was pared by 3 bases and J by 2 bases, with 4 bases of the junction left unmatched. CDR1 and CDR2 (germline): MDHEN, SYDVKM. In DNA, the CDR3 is TGTGCCAGCAGTTTCCAAGGACAGGCTGGGGCCAACGTCCTGACTTTC. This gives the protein CASSFQGQAGANVLTF.

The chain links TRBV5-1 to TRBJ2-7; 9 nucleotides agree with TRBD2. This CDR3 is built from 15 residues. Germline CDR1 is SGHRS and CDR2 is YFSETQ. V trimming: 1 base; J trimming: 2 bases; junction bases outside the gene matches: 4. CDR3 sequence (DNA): TGCGCCAGCAGCTTGATGGCGGGGGGGACCTACGAGCAGTACTTC. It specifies CASSLMAGGTYEQYF. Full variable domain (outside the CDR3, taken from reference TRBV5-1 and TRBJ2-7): KAGVTQTPRYLIKTRGQQVTLSCSPISGHRSVSWYQQTPGQGLQFLFEYFSETQRNKGNFPGRFSGRQFSNSRSEMNVSTLELGDSALYLCASSLMAGGTYEQYFGPGTRLTVT.

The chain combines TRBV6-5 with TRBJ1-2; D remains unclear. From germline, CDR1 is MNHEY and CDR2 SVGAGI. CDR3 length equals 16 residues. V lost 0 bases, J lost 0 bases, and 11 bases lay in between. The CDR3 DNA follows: TGTGCCAGCAGTTACTCGATACAGCTACCTAACTATGGCTACACCTTC. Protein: CASSYSIQLPNYGYTF.

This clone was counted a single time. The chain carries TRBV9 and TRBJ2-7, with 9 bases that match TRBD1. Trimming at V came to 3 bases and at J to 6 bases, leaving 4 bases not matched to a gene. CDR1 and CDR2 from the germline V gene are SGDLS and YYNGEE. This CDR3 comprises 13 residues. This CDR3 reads CASSAQGAGEQYF. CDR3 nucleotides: TGTGCCAGCAGCGCACAGGGGGCAGGCGAGCAGTACTTC. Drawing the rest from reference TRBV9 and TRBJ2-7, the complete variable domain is DSGVTQTPKHLITATGQRVTLRCSPRSGDLSVYWYQQSLDQGLQFLIQYYNGEERAKGNILERFSAQQFPDLHSELNLSSLELGDSALYFCASSAQGAGEQYFGPGTRLTVT.

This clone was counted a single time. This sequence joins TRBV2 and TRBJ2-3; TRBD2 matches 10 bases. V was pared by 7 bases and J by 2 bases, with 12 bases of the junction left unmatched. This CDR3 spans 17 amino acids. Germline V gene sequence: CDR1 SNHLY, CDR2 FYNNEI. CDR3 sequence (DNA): TGTGCCAGCAAACCTAGCGGGGGAGGTGGGGACACAGATACGCAGTATTTT. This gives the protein CASKPSGGGGDTDTQYF. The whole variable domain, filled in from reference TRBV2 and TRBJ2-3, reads EPEVTQTPSHQVTQMGQEVILRCVPISNHLYFYWYRQILGQKVEFLVSFYNNEISEKSEIFDDQFSVERPDGSNFTLKIRSTKLEDSAMYFCASKPSGGGGDTDTQYFGPGTRLTVL.

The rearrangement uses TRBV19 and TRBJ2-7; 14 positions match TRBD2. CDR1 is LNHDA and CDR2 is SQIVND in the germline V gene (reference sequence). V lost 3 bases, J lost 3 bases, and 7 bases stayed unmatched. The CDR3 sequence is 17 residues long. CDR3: CASSIRTSGRLDYEQYF. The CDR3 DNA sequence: TGTGCCAGTAGTATCCGGACTAGCGGGAGGTTGGACTACGAGCAGTACTTC.

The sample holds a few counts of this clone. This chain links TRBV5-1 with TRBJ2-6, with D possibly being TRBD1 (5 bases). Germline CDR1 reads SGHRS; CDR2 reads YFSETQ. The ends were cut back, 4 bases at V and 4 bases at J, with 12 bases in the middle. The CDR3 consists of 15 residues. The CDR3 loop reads CASSQGAGGANVLTF. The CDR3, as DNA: TGCGCCAGCAGCCAGGGCGCAGGCGGGGCCAACGTCCTGACTTTC.